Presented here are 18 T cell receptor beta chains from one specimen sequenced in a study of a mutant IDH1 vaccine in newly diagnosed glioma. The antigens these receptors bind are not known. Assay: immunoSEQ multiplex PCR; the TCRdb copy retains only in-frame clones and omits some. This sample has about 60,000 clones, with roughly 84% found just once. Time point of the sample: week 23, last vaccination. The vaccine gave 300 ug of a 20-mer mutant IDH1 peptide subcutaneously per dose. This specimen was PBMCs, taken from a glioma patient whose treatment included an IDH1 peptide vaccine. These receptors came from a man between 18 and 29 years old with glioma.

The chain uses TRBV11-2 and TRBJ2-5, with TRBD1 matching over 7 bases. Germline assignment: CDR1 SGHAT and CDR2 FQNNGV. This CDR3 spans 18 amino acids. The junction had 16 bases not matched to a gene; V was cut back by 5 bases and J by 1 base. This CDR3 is CASSRTSGGEKFQETQYF. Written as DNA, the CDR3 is TGTGCCAGCAGCCGAACCTCAGGGGGAGAAAAATTCCAAGAGACCCAGTACTTC.

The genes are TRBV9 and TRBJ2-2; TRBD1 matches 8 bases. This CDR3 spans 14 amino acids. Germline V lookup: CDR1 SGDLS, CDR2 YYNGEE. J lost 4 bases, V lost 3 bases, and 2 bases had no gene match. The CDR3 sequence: CASSDRGVTGELFF. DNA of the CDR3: TGTGCCAGCAGCGACAGGGGGGTCACCGGGGAGCTGTTTTTT.

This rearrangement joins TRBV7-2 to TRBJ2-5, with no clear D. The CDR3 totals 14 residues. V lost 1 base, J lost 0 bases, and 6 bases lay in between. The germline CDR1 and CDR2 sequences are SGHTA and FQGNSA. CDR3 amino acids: CASSLDAYQETQYF. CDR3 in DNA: TGTGCCAGCAGCTTAGACGCTTACCAAGAGACCCAGTACTTC.

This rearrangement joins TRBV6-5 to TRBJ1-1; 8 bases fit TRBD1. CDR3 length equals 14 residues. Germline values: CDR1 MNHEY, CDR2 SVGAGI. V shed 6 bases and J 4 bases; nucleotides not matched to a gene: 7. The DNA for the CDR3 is TGTGCCAGCAGCCAGCGGACAGGGAGCACTGAAGCTTTCTTT. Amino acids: CASSQRTGSTEAFF.

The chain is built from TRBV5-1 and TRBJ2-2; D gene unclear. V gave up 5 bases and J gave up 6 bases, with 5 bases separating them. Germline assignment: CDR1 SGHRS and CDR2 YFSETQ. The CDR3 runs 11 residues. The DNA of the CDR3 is TGCGCCAGCAGTTATTCCGGGGAGCTGTTTTTT. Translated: CASSYSGELFF.

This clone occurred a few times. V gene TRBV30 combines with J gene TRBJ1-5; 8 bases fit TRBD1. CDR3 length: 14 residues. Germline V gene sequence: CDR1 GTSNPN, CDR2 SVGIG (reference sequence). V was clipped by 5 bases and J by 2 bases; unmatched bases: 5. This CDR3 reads CAWRTGSGNQPQHF. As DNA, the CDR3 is TGTGCCTGGCGGACAGGGAGCGGCAATCAGCCCCAGCATTTT. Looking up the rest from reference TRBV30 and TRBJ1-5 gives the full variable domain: SQTIHQWPATLVQPVGSPLSLECTVEGTSNPNLYWYRQAAGRGLQLLFYSVGIGQISSEVPQNLSASRPQDRQFILSSKKLLLSDSGFYLCAWRTGSGNQPQHFGDGTRLSIL.

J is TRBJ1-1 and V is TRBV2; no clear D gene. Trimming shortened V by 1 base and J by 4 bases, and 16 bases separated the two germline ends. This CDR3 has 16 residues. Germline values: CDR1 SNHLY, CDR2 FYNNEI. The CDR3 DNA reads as TGTGCCAGCAGTGAAGAAGGTCTGGGTTTTGGCACTGAAGCTTTCTTT. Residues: CASSEEGLGFGTEAFF.

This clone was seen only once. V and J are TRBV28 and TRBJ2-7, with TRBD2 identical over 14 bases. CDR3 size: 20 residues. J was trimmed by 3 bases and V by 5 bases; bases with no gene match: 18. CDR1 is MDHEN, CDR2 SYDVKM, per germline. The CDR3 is CASSQPLGGLAGVPLYEQYF. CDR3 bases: TGTGCCAGCAGTCAACCGCTGGGGGGACTAGCGGGAGTTCCTCTCTACGAGCAGTACTTC.

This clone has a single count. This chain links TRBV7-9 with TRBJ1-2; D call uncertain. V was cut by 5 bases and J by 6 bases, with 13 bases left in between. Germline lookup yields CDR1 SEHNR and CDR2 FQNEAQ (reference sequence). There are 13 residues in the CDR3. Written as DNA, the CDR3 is TGTGCCAGCAGCCTGACCGAAACCAATGGCTACACCTTC. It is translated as CASSLTETNGYTF.

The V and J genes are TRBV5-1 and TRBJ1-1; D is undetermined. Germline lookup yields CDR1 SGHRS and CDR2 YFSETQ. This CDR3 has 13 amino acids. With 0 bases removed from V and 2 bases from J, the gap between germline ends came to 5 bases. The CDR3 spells CASSLGYNTEAFF. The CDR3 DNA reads TGCGCCAGCAGCTTGGGATATAACACTGAAGCTTTCTTT.

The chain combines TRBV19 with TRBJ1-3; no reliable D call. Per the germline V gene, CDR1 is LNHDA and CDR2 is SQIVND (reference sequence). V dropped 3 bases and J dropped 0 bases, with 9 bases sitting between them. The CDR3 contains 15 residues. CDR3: CASSMSLDSGNTIYF. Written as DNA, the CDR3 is TGTGCCAGTAGTATGTCCTTGGACTCTGGAAACACCATATATTTT.

CDR3 coding DNA: TGTGCCAGCAGCTTAGTGAGTCTGAACACTGAAGCTTTCTTT. Translated: CASSLVSLNTEAFF. The chain couples TRBV7-2 to TRBJ1-1; D ambiguous. Germline V gene lookup returns CDR1 SGHTA and CDR2 FQGNSA. This CDR3 comprises 14 residues. Between the trimmed V and J ends, which lost 1 base and 0 bases, there was a span of 6 bases.

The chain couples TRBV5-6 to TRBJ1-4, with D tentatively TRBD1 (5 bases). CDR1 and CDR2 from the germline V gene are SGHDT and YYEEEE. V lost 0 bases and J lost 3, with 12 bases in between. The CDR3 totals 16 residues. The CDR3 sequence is CASSLASTEANEKLFF. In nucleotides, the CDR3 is TGTGCCAGCAGCTTGGCGTCGACAGAGGCTAATGAAAAACTGTTTTTT.

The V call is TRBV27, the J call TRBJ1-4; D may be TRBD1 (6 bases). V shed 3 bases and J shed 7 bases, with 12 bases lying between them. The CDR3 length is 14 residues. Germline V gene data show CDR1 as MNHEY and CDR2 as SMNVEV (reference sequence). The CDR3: CASSFRGRGEKLFF. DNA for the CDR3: TGTGCCAGCAGTTTCAGGGGAAGGGGTGAAAAACTGTTTTTT.

The CDR3 DNA is TGCGCCAGCAGCCAAGATTTAATGGGGAACGAGCAGTACTTC. Translated, it gives CASSQDLMGNEQYF. The V and J genes are TRBV4-3 and TRBJ2-7; D not resolved. The ends were cut back, 0 bases at V and 5 bases at J, with 11 bases in the middle. The length of the CDR3 is 14 residues. Germline V CDR1 and CDR2: LGHNA, YSLEER.

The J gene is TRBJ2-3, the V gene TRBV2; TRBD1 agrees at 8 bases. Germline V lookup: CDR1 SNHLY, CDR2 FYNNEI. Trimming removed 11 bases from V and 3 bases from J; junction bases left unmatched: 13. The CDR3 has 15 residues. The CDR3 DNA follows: TGTGCCGGAGGCCGTGGGGACAGGAAGACAGATACGCAGTATTTT. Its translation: CAGGRGDRKTDTQYF.

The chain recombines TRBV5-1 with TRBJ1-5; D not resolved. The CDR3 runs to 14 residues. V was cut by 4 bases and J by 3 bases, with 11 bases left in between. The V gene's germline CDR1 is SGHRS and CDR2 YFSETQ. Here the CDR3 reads CASSPDGDNQPQHF. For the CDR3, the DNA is TGCGCCAGCAGCCCGGACGGAGACAATCAGCCCCAGCATTTT.

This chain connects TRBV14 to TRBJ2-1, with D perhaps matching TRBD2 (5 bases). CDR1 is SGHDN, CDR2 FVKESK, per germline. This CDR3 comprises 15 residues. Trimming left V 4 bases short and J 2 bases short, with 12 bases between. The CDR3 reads CASSPDSWPYNEQFF. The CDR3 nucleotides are TGTGCCAGCAGCCCGGACTCTTGGCCCTACAATGAGCAGTTCTTC.